Reported below is one T cell receptor (beta chain). The data originate from a study of blood T cell repertoires in COVID-19. Generated by immunoSEQ multiplex PCR, the TCRdb table keeps only in-frame clones and is missing some. The table records about 52,000 clones, about 83% of them present only once. The V gene end was trimmed by 5 bases and the J gene end by 3 bases; junction bases not matched to a gene: 4. The CDR3 length is 13 residues. CDR1 is SEHNR and CDR2 is FQNEAQ in the germline V gene (reference sequence). The receptor was derived from a man in his 70s with active COVID-19. Specimen: peripheral blood. The genes are TRBV7-9 and TRBJ2-7; 7 nucleotides align to TRBD2. CDR3 in amino acids: CASSAGRDYEQYF. The CDR3 DNA follows: TGTGCCAGCAGCGCAGGGAGGGACTACGAGCAGTACTTC.